This note documents a single T cell receptor beta chain sequence. The antigen remains undetermined. This CDR3 fails to terminate in the conserved phenylalanine or tryptophan, so it likely reflects a read error. The iRepertoire nested amplicon-rescue multiplex PCR amplified TCR alpha and beta CDR3s from RNA. Input was about 95-400 ng of tissue mRNA or PBMC total RNA. TCRdb analysed the multiplex PCR reads with MiXCR anew, one entry per CDR3 protein. The data hold some 190,000 distinct CDR3 sequences, with around 30% observed a single time. The data were obtained in a study of glioma-infiltrating T cells. V was cut by 6 bases and J by 1 base, with 9 bases left in between. This CDR3 is 13 amino acids long. Germline values: CDR1 MNHEY, CDR2 SVGEGT. Study results and limitations: CDR3 overlap between tissue and blood was very small. Gliomas, especially low-grade, showed above-expected tissue-blood divergence; non-neoplastic patients showed below.

The sample comprised glioma tissue, nonneoplastic brain tissue, or PBMCs (not recorded which). The J gene is TRBJ1-2, the V gene TRBV6-2 or TRBV6-3, with a weak D call TRBD1 (5 bases). This receptor was obtained from a human donor with low-grade glioma or glioblastoma, undergoing nonglioma brain surgery, or in good health (not recorded which). The CDR3 nucleotides are TGTGCCAGCAGATGGGACGGTAACTATGGCTACACCTTA. It codes for CASRWDGNYGYTL.